This TCR beta chain was observed in a study of blood T cell repertoires in COVID-19. For the study at large: Sites across the United States, Italy and Spain contributed samples from acute and convalescent COVID-19. T cells, B-cell-depleted T cells, or PBMCs provided the cDNA or gDNA that served as material.

V gave up 2 bases and J gave up 5 bases, with 15 bases separating them. The CDR3 has 15 residues. From germline, CDR1 is SGHAT and CDR2 FQNNGV. Per the original methods: Nucleated cell number was recorded as an estimate derived from reference gene primer amplification. The repertoire was sequenced with immunoSEQ multiplex PCR; TCRdb's copy has only in-frame clones and lacks some. For V, J and clone size, that table is used; D and trimming come from the DNA. The sample has some 190,000 clones, roughly 76% seen once; the top ten hold around 8.1%. The clonotype originates from a woman between 50 and 59 years old with active or convalescent COVID-19. The sequenced material came from peripheral blood. The V gene is TRBV11-2, the J gene TRBJ2-5, with a possible D match to TRBD2 (6 bases). Written as DNA, the CDR3 is TGTGCCAGCAGCTTAATGAGCGGGTGGGGGGAGACCCAGTACTTC. Protein: CASSLMSGWGETQYF.